Below are 25 T cell receptor beta chains sequenced from a single sample in a study of shared clonotypes between healthy human individuals. Terminally differentiated effector memory CD45RA+ cells were excluded from the naive CD8 cells, which were CD45RO-negative and positively selected for CCR7. Sequenced by immunoSEQ multiplex PCR; TCRdb stores in-frame clones only, minus some. The sample lists about 590,000 clones; 95% to 96% were seen once. Input material: naive CD8+ T cells sorted from blood. These receptors were collected from a woman younger than 45 in good health.

V usage is TRBV15 and J usage is TRBJ2-2; D not certain. V was pared by 1 base and J by 4 bases, with 13 bases between. The CDR3 is 16 amino acids. The germline V gene has CDR1 LNHNV and CDR2 YYDKDF (reference sequence). The CDR3 loop reads CATSRVPFAVTGELFF. The DNA for the CDR3 is TGTGCCACCAGCAGAGTCCCTTTTGCGGTCACCGGGGAGCTGTTTTTT.

This chain links TRBV21-1 with TRBJ2-3. TRBV21-1 is given as a pseudogene. The CDR3 covers 13 residues. The CDR3 sequence is CATTEGSTDTQYF. CDR3 sequence (DNA): TGTGCCACCACAGAGGGGAGCACAGATACGCAGTATTTT.

V gene TRBV25-1 combines with J gene TRBJ1-2; D unclear. The germline V gene has CDR1 MGHDK and CDR2 SYGVNS. This CDR3 contains 15 residues. V lost 0 bases to trimming and J lost 5 bases, with 13 bases between them. CDR3 nucleotides: TGTGCCAGCAGTGAATATAATACGGCAGCTTATGGCTACACCTTC. Translated, it gives CASSEYNTAAYGYTF.

The rearrangement joins TRBV27 to TRBJ2-2, with D possibly TRBD2 on 5 matching bases. CDR3 length: 16 amino acids. V shed 5 bases and J shed 7 bases, with 20 bases lying between them. Germline assignment: CDR1 MNHEY and CDR2 SMNVEV (reference sequence). The CDR3 sequence: CASSHFTGGPGGELFF. In nucleotides, the CDR3 is TGTGCCAGCAGTCACTTTACCGGAGGCCCAGGCGGGGAGCTGTTTTTT.

This clone was found once. The chain is built from TRBV27 and TRBJ2-1; 7 bases are shared with TRBD1. In germline, CDR1 is MNHEY, CDR2 SMNVEV (reference sequence). CDR3 length: 15 residues. The V and J ends lost 10 bases and 2 bases, in that order; junction bases with no gene match: 11. CDR3 region: CATQQGSSPYNEQFF. For the CDR3, the DNA is TGTGCCACCCAACAGGGGTCTAGCCCCTACAATGAGCAGTTCTTC.

The chain carries TRBV5-1 and TRBJ1-1; TRBD1 aligns across 10 bases. CDR1 and CDR2 (germline): SGHRS, YFSETQ. The V segment lost 4 bases and the J segment 0 bases; nucleotides outside the gene matches: 15. CDR3 length: 19 residues. The CDR3 nucleotides are TGCGCCAGCAGCCGGAGCTCCCGGGACAGGGGTAGAATGAACACTGAAGCTTTCTTT. Its translation is CASSRSSRDRGRMNTEAFF.

The chain joins TRBV14 to TRBJ2-7; 10 bases are a match to TRBD1. Germline V gene lookup returns CDR1 SGHDN and CDR2 FVKESK. This CDR3 is 15 amino acids long. The ends lost 6 bases at V and 5 bases at J; junction bases unmatched: 10. CDR3 residues: CASSQRQGAVHEQYF. The CDR3 region has the DNA TGTGCCAGCAGTCAACGACAGGGGGCCGTCCACGAGCAGTACTTC.

V usage is TRBV2 and J usage is TRBJ1-2; 10 bases fit TRBD1. V dropped 7 bases and J dropped 8; count of bases not matched to a gene: 13. Looked up from germline, CDR1 is SNHLY and CDR2 is FYNNEI. This CDR3 is 15 amino acids long. CDR3 in DNA: TGTGCCAGCACCTCGGGGACAGGGGCCGTGCTGGGCTACACCTTC. This codes for CASTSGTGAVLGYTF.

The J gene is TRBJ2-7, the V gene TRBV27; D is unclear. V was pared by 5 bases and J by 2 bases, with 7 bases between. Germline CDR1 MNHEY, CDR2 SMNVEV (reference sequence). The CDR3 loop spans 12 amino acids. CDR3 in DNA: TGTGCCAGCAGTGGTACCCCCTACGAGCAGTACTTC. It yields the protein CASSGTPYEQYF.

To note about this clone: The sample has other DNA sequences that encode this CDR3 too. The V and J genes are TRBV30 and TRBJ1-1; D gene unclear. Trimming removed 3 bases at V and 0 bases at J, with 8 bases between. CDR3 size: 13 residues. Germline loops: CDR1 GTSNPN, CDR2 SVGIG (reference sequence). In nucleotides, the CDR3 is TGTGCCTGGAGCGAGGGTTTGAACACTGAAGCTTTCTTT. It translates to CAWSEGLNTEAFF.

The chain has TRBV4-1 and TRBJ2-1, with 9 bases matching TRBD1. This CDR3 comprises 16 residues. The trim removed 2 bases at V and 7 bases at J, leaving 9 bases unmatched. Germline CDR1 reads MGHRA; CDR2 reads YSYEKL. The CDR3 bases are TGCGCCAGCAGCCAAAAAGGGGGACAGGGTTGGAATGAGCAGTTCTTC. As protein: CASSQKGGQGWNEQFF.

The rearrangement links TRBV19 to TRBJ1-1; D perhaps matches TRBD1 (5 bases). Between the trimmed V and J ends, which lost 9 bases and 1 base, there was a span of 18 bases. The CDR3 length is 15 residues. Germline CDR1 is LNHDA and CDR2 is SQIVND (reference sequence). CDR3 in amino acids: CASRHNFGQNTEAFF. The CDR3 nucleotides are TGTGCCAGCCGACACAATTTTGGACAGAACACTGAAGCTTTCTTT.

The V and J genes are TRBV27 and TRBJ2-5, with TRBD2 matching 7 bases. Unmatched junction bases numbered 8, after V lost 5 bases and J lost 5 bases. The germline V gene encodes CDR1 MNHEY and CDR2 SMNVEV (reference sequence). The CDR3 has 14 amino acids. The CDR3 DNA sequence: TGTGCCAGCAGTCATCTGGCGGGAGAGGAGACCCAGTACTTC. Protein: CASSHLAGEETQYF.

CDR3 nucleotides: TGCGCCAGCAGCCAAACAGGGAATGAGCAGTTCTTC. This sequence encodes CASSQTGNEQFF. The V gene is TRBV5-1, the J gene TRBJ2-1, with D maybe TRBD1 (6 bases). The V gene's germline CDR1 is SGHRS and CDR2 YFSETQ. The CDR3 runs to 12 residues. Trimming left V 4 bases short and J 7 bases short, with 9 bases between.

The J gene is TRBJ2-7, the V gene TRBV2, with D perhaps TRBD2 (6 bases). This CDR3 is built from 16 residues. The V gene's germline CDR1 is SNHLY and CDR2 FYNNEI. The V end was cut by 8 bases, the J end by 0 bases, with 20 bases between. The CDR3: CASVPHAGTSSYEQYF. CDR3 nucleotide sequence: TGTGCCAGCGTCCCCCACGCGGGAACAAGCTCCTACGAGCAGTACTTC.

The gene calls are TRBV29-1 and TRBJ2-3; no clear D gene. Germline values: CDR1 SQVTM, CDR2 ANQGSEA. The CDR3 is made up of 15 amino acids. Deletions cut 3 bases from V and 0 bases from J, with 13 bases between. The chain's CDR3 is CSVEESSISTDTQYF. The CDR3 DNA reads TGCAGCGTTGAGGAGTCCTCCATTAGCACAGATACGCAGTATTTT.

This clone was picked up one time. The V and J genes are TRBV5-8 and TRBJ1-5; D might be TRBD1 (5 bases). The CDR3 extends over 16 amino acids. V lost 7 bases, J lost 0 bases, and 17 bases lay in between. The V gene's germline CDR1 is SGHTS and CDR2 YDEGEE. In nucleotides, the CDR3 is TGTGCCAGCTCCTTGGGGGGGACTTATAGCAATCAGCCCCAGCATTTT. Amino acid sequence: CASSLGGTYSNQPQHF.

The genes are TRBV14 and TRBJ1-2; a weak D match, TRBD1 (5 bases). This CDR3 is 15 amino acids long. Trimming shortened V by 4 bases and J by 7 bases, and 19 bases separated the two germline ends. CDR1 is SGHDN, CDR2 FVKESK, per germline. The CDR3 loop reads CASSPHTRAGGGYTF. The CDR3, as DNA: TGTGCCAGCAGCCCGCACACCAGGGCCGGGGGTGGCTACACCTTC.

This rearrangement joins TRBV4-1 to TRBJ1-1; perhaps TRBD1 as D (5 bases). Germline CDR1 and CDR2: MGHRA and YSYEKL. CDR3 length: 14 residues. The V end was cut by 2 bases, the J end by 6 bases, with 13 bases between. DNA of the CDR3: TGCGCCAGCAGCCAAAAATCAGGGTGGGCTGAAGCTTTCTTT. The encoded protein is CASSQKSGWAEAFF.

The rearrangement joins TRBV23-1 to TRBJ1-2; unclear D gene. TRBV23-1 is an ORF; its function is uncertain. The V gene lost 9 bases and the J gene lost 10 bases, with 6 bases spanning the gap. The CDR3 extends over 8 amino acids. The chain's CDR3 is CARQDYTF. CDR3 sequence (DNA): TGCGCCAGGCAAGACTACACCTTC.

This chain joins TRBV27 and TRBJ1-2; D gene ambiguous. This CDR3 region has 16 residues. Germline loops: CDR1 MNHEY, CDR2 SMNVEV (reference sequence). V lost 4 bases and J 5 bases, leaving 20 bases between the germline ends. The CDR3 DNA follows: TGTGCCAGCAGTTCGCGTGTCGAGGTCGGGAGGTATGGCTACACCTTC. Translated: CASSSRVEVGRYGYTF.

This chain joins TRBV29-1 and TRBJ2-1, with a weak D call TRBD2 (5 bases). V was cut by 4 bases and J by 5 bases, with 12 bases left in between. Germline loops: CDR1 SQVTM, CDR2 ANQGSEA. The CDR3 covers 13 residues. The CDR3 region is CSVAGLANNEQFF. In DNA form, the CDR3 reads TGCAGCGTTGCCGGGCTAGCTAACAATGAGCAGTTCTTC.

Regarding this clone: The identical CDR3 is also encoded by other nucleotide sequences in the sample. The V gene is TRBV27, the J gene TRBJ2-7; D remains unclear. The germline V and J ends were trimmed by 3 bases and 3 bases, with 9 bases remaining between them. The CDR3 is made up of 13 amino acids. CDR1 MNHEY and CDR2 SMNVEV come from the germline V gene (reference sequence). CDR3 in DNA: TGTGCCAGCAGTTTTGGATCGGGCTACGAGCAGTACTTC. Protein: CASSFGSGYEQYF.

This clone was seen a single time. The chain links TRBV28 to TRBJ2-3; TRBD1 agrees at 9 bases. The CDR3 totals 15 residues. J lost 5 bases, V lost 6 bases, and 9 bases had no gene match. Germline values: CDR1 MDHEN, CDR2 SYDVKM. The CDR3, as DNA: TGTGCCAGCAGCTCCGACAGGGGGAAGTTAGATACGCAGTATTTT. It specifies CASSSDRGKLDTQYF.

The V and J genes are TRBV27 and TRBJ2-2; 7 bases are shared with TRBD2. The V gene's germline CDR1 is MNHEY and CDR2 SMNVEV (reference sequence). The J segment lost 6 bases and the V segment lost 7 bases, leaving 5 bases of the junction unmatched. This CDR3 is built from 13 residues. In DNA form, the CDR3 reads TGTGCCAGCACTTCGGGAGGTCCCGGGGAGCTGTTTTTT. Translating gives CASTSGGPGELFF.